A single sample is the source of the 10 T cell receptor beta chains below, sequenced in a study of T cell responses to AZD1222 COVID-19 vaccine. Using immunoSEQ multiplex PCR, the repertoire was profiled, and TCRdb retains in-frame clones only, with some absent. In the table there are around 100,000 clones, around 84% of which are singletons. The sample in question was peripheral blood, obtained on day 0 of AZD1222 vaccination. Every receptor here comes from an adult in good health.

The chain uses TRBV6-5 and TRBJ2-5; D possibly corresponds to TRBD1 (6 bases). This CDR3 comprises 14 residues. Per the germline V gene, CDR1 is MNHEY and CDR2 is SVGAGI. V was shortened by 6 bases and J by 2 bases, with 13 bases between the two germline ends. DNA of the CDR3: TGTGCCAGCAGACGTGACGGACAGCAAGAGACCCAGTACTTC. It codes for CASRRDGQQETQYF.

V is TRBV10-3 and J is TRBJ1-2, with a weak D call TRBD1 (6 bases). V was pared by 9 bases and J by 2 bases, with 22 bases between. The germline gives CDR1 ENHRY, CDR2 SYGVKD. The CDR3 extends over 16 amino acids. CDR3: CAILDSRAPGNYGYTF. DNA for the CDR3: TGTGCCATACTGGACAGTCGAGCCCCGGGAAACTATGGCTACACCTTC.

This chain connects TRBV9 to TRBJ1-1; 8 bases map to TRBD1. Germline-derived CDR1 and CDR2 are SGDLS and YYNGEE. This CDR3 contains 15 residues. The V segment lost 2 bases and the J segment 4 bases; nucleotides outside the gene matches: 7. The CDR3 here is CASSVEDRAVTEAFF. The DNA for the CDR3 is TGTGCCAGCAGCGTCGAGGACAGGGCGGTCACTGAAGCTTTCTTT.

The chain employs TRBV29-1 and TRBJ1-4; TRBD1 agrees at 9 bases. The CDR3 runs 12 residues. The germline V gene has CDR1 SQVTM and CDR2 ANQGSEA. V was clipped by 6 bases and J by 8 bases; unmatched bases: 4. CDR3 coding DNA: TGCAGCGTGGGACAGGGAGTCGAAAAACTGTTTTTT. This sequence encodes CSVGQGVEKLFF.

V usage is TRBV13 and J usage is TRBJ1-1; unclear D gene. The ends were cut back, 1 base at V and 0 bases at J, with 15 bases in the middle. This CDR3 has 17 residues. Germline CDR1 and CDR2: PRHDT and FYEKMQ (reference sequence). This CDR3 reads CASSLEGGRTMNTEAFF. The CDR3 DNA follows: TGTGCCAGCAGCTTAGAAGGTGGCAGGACCATGAACACTGAAGCTTTCTTT.

The chain combines TRBV5-6 with TRBJ1-5; D call uncertain. The CDR3 is made up of 14 amino acids. V lost 0 bases, J lost 7 bases, and 11 bases lay in between. CDR1 and CDR2 from the germline V gene are SGHDT and YYEEEE. CDR3 sequence (DNA): TGTGCCAGCAGCTTGGGAGTAGGGCCACAGCCCCAGCATTTT. Residues: CASSLGVGPQPQHF.

This clone has a single count. CDR3 coding DNA: TGTGCCAGTAGTATCGGCGGGGGAAGGAACAATGAGCAGTTCTTC. Translating gives CASSIGGGRNNEQFF. This chain joins TRBV19 and TRBJ2-1; 7 bases align to TRBD2. V gave up 3 bases and J gave up 5 bases; unmatched junction bases: 7. This CDR3 has 15 amino acids. Germline V CDR1 and CDR2: LNHDA, SQIVND (reference sequence).

V is TRBV27 and J is TRBJ1-6; D gene uncertain. Trimming left V 7 bases short and J 9 bases short, with 19 bases between. CDR1 MNHEY and CDR2 SMNVEV come from the germline V gene (reference sequence). The CDR3 is 15 residues long. This CDR3 reads CASNPTISFGSPLHF. CDR3 bases: TGTGCCAGCAACCCCACGATCTCATTCGGTTCACCCCTCCACTTT.

V is TRBV5-4 and J is TRBJ1-6; 11 bases are shared with TRBD1. Germline lookup yields CDR1 SGHNT and CDR2 YYREEE (reference sequence). The J segment lost 10 bases and the V segment lost 3 bases, leaving 6 bases of the junction unmatched. The length of the CDR3 is 15 residues. CDR3 residues: CASSSRTGGRSPLHF. In nucleotides, the CDR3 is TGTGCCAGCAGCTCCCGGACAGGGGGCCGGTCACCCCTCCACTTT.

The chain uses TRBV30 and TRBJ1-2; D uncertain. The CDR3 spans 9 residues. Germline assignment: CDR1 GTSNPN and CDR2 SVGIG (reference sequence). V was clipped by 5 bases and J by 6 bases, with 4 bases between them. This CDR3 is CAWGNGYTF. The CDR3 DNA follows: TGTGCCTGGGGGAATGGCTACACCTTC.